This T cell receptor beta chain appears in the sequencing data of a study of cytomegalovirus exposure and HLA in healthy donors. Points on this clone: Its antigen is still unknown.

The CDR3 contains 15 residues. Germline assignment: CDR1 GTSNPN and CDR2 SVGIG (reference sequence). V lost 0 bases, J lost 2 bases, and 3 bases stayed unmatched. The PCR had 60 Vbeta and 13 Jbeta primers. Produced via immunoSEQ multiplex PCR; TCRdb's table is partial and in-frame only. Of about 170,000 clones listed, roughly 76% are singletons. Study-wide findings and caveats: Researchers catalogued approximately 170 TCR beta chains as cytomegalovirus-associated.

This receptor was identified in a male donor in good health and CMV-seronegative. The specimen was PBMCs. The chain is built from TRBV30 and TRBJ1-3; 8 bases line up with TRBD1. CDR3 in amino acids: CAWSVRRGPGNTIYF. CDR3 in DNA: TGTGCCTGGAGTGTGCGCAGGGGGCCTGGAAACACCATATATTTT.